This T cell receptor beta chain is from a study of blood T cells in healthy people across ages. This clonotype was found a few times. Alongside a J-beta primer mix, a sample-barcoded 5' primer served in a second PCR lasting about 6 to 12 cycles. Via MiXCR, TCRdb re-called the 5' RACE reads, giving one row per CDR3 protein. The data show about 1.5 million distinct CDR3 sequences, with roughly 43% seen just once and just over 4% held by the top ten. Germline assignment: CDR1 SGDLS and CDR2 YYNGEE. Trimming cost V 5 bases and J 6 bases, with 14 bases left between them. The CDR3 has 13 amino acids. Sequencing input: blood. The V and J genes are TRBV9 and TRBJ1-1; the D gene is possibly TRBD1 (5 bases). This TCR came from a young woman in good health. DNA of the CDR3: TGTGCCAGCAGTCCCTTCCAGGGTCCTGAAGCTTTCTTT. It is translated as CASSPFQGPEAFF. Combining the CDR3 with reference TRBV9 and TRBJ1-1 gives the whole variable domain DSGVTQTPKHLITATGQRVTLRCSPRSGDLSVYWYQQSLDQGLQFLIQYYNGEERAKGNILERFSAQQFPDLHSELNLSSLELGDSALYFCASSPFQGPEAFFGQGTRLTVV.